This is a list of T cell receptor beta chains from one sample in a study of cytomegalovirus exposure and HLA in healthy donors. Measured with immunoSEQ multiplex PCR; TCRdb has only the in-frame clones, and not every one. Found here are about 89,000 clones, roughly two thirds of them singletons; the top ten hold 2% to 2.5%. Sequencing was carried out using PBMCs. The receptors originated from a human donor in good health. Each CDR3 is given without its conserved first and last residue.

V gene,J gene,CDR3 protein
TRBV28,TRBJ2-5,ASSFGGGEETQY
TRBV9,TRBJ2-4,ASSVESRESIQY
TRBV2,TRBJ1-4,ASSRTGGREKLF
TRBV6-4,TRBJ1-5,ASSATGYQPQH
TRBV11-2,TRBJ2-7,ASSRDSLNSYEQY
TRBV5-1,TRBJ2-5,ASSFGQGETQY
TRBV5-4,TRBJ2-1,ASSLGLAGYNEQF
TRBV5-4,TRBJ2-7,ASSPTGPYEQY
TRBV4-2,TRBJ1-5,ASSPGGNQPQH
TRBV5-6,TRBJ1-5,ASSITDRTYQPQH
TRBV6-1,TRBJ1-2,ASSEQGRGYT
TRBV19,TRBJ2-2,ASSNRGNTGELF
TRBV2,TRBJ1-4,ARRDRGGEKLF
TRBV7-2,TRBJ2-1,ASRGDRGYNEQF
TRBV4-2,TRBJ1-6,ASSPDSGNSPLH
TRBV13,TRBJ2-2,ASSPSGELF
TRBV21-1,TRBJ2-7,AGTGAYEQY
TRBV13,TRBJ1-2,ASSPPDRHRAYGYT
TRBV13,TRBJ1-3,ASSPRPFSGNTIY
TRBV5-1,TRBJ2-3,ASSFQGATDTQY
TRBV7-3,TRBJ2-1,ASSGTGSYNEQF
TRBV10-3,TRBJ1-2,AISPRTGNYGYT
TRBV9,TRBJ1-3,DSSVDDLHSGNTIY
TRBV2,TRBJ1-2,ASRTSSGGGYT
TRBV10-3,TRBJ1-1,AISESRGSTEAF
TRBV11-3,TRBJ1-6,ASSPRQGFNSPLH
TRBV2,TRBJ2-2,ASGRQGLTGGELF
TRBV28,TRBJ2-2,ASSYSGGRFGELF
TRBV9,TRBJ1-1,ASSVEGTGVAF
TRBV11-3,TRBJ1-3,ASSLLSSGNTIY
TRBV29-1,TRBJ1-2,SVVKTGDAGYT
TRBV27,TRBJ1-1,ASNKRGNTEAF
TRBV4-3,TRBJ2-7,ASSQGGTSGYEQY
TRBV30,TRBJ2-5,AWSTDSQETQY
TRBV10-3,TRBJ2-5,AISSSGGSQETQY
TRBV7-8,TRBJ1-2,ASRPRGLTRDYGYT
TRBV5-8,TRBJ2-1,ASTMMDRVAHEQF
TRBV5-6,TRBJ1-1,ASSLVIGNTEAF
TRBV6-1,TRBJ1-2,ASSPSANYGYT
TRBV29-1,TRBJ2-7,STTGTGDEQY
TRBV18,TRBJ2-1,ASSPSPLAGGNEQF
TRBV7-9,TRBJ1-4,ASSLGQRSEKLF
TRBV4-2,TRBJ1-2,ASSPSAGTDNYGYT
TRBV11-3,TRBJ1-1,ASSFGTQGNTEAF
TRBV7-8,TRBJ2-7,ASSLDSSYEQY
TRBV29-1,TRBJ2-3,SHSGGAGIDTQY
TRBV5-1,TRBJ1-1,ASSLGYLQDRAF
TRBV7-2,TRBJ1-1,ASSLQSGGQGRAF
TRBV5-1,TRBJ1-2,ASSLVAGGGNYGYT
TRBV19,TRBJ1-5,ASTPRDFGNQPQH
TRBV7-2,TRBJ2-3,ASKPGLAGADTQY